These 18 T cell receptor beta chains were sequenced from one sample in a study of control samples from healthy donors and cancer patients. The repertoire was sequenced with immunoSEQ multiplex PCR; TCRdb's copy has only in-frame clones and lacks some. The repertoire holds roughly 80,000 clones, with over 75% as singletons. Source material: blood. The receptor source for this set is a woman aged 50 to 65 in good health.

For the CDR3, the DNA is TGTGCCAGCAGTTCCTACCCAGTGACCGGGGAGCTGTTTTTT. Translation gives CASSSYPVTGELFF. The J gene is TRBJ2-2, the V gene TRBV27; no clear D gene. The CDR3 has 14 residues. The germline V and J ends were trimmed by 4 bases and 5 bases, with 11 bases remaining between them. Per the germline V gene, CDR1 is MNHEY and CDR2 is SMNVEV (reference sequence).

CDR3 region: CASSAGLNQPQHF. CDR3 in DNA: TGTGCCAGCAGTGCGGGCTTAAATCAGCCCCAGCATTTT. V usage is TRBV25-1 and J usage is TRBJ1-5; D gene unclear. Germline loops: CDR1 MGHDK, CDR2 SYGVNS. Trimming pared 4 bases from V and 4 bases from J, leaving 8 bases between. The CDR3 has 13 residues. The complete variable domain, with remaining parts taken from reference TRBV25-1 and TRBJ1-5, reads EADIYQTPRYLVIGTGKKITLECSQTMGHDKMYWYQQDPGMELHLIHYSYGVNSTEKGDLSSESTVSRIRTEHFPLTLESARPSHTSQYLCASSAGLNQPQHFGDGTRLSIL.

The gene calls are TRBV6-4 and TRBJ2-1; 9 bases are shared with TRBD1. Trimming took 5 bases from V and 8 from J; bases not matched to a gene: 13. The CDR3 covers 16 residues. The germline CDR1 and CDR2 sequences are MRHNA and SNTAGT. The CDR3 loop is CASSYGTGLGWDEQFF. As DNA, the CDR3 is TGTGCCAGCAGTTACGGGACAGGGCTAGGTTGGGATGAGCAGTTCTTC.

In this sample, this clone turned up a few times. The rearrangement joins TRBV2 to TRBJ1-2; 7 nucleotides line up with TRBD1. In germline, CDR1 is SNHLY, CDR2 FYNNEI. This CDR3 spans 10 amino acids. V was clipped by 10 bases and J by 8 bases; unmatched bases: 4. This chain's CDR3 is CATGTEGYTF. The CDR3 DNA is TGTGCCACCGGGACAGAAGGCTACACCTTC.

This clone was counted once. CDR3 residues: CASSDFVGELFF. CDR3 sequence (DNA): TGTGCCAGCAGTGATTTCGTCGGGGAGCTGTTTTTT. This chain joins TRBV2 and TRBJ2-2; D uncertain. This CDR3 is 12 amino acids long. The V gene's germline CDR1 is SNHLY and CDR2 FYNNEI. Trimming shortened V by 3 bases and J by 7 bases, and 6 bases separated the two germline ends.

The DNA of the CDR3 is TGTGCCAGCCGAGACCGGGACAGGGAAGCTTTCTTT. It encodes CASRDRDREAFF. The chain uses TRBV19 and TRBJ1-1, with TRBD1 matching 8 bases. CDR1 LNHDA and CDR2 SQIVND come from the germline V gene (reference sequence). With V trimmed by 9 bases and J by 8 bases, 8 bases remained unmatched. There are 12 residues in the CDR3.

This chain connects TRBV2 to TRBJ2-7, with 11 bases lining up with TRBD1. This CDR3 is built from 13 residues. Germline V lookup: CDR1 SNHLY, CDR2 FYNNEI. J was trimmed by 3 bases and V by 9 bases; bases with no gene match: 4. The CDR3 reads CARSGTGGYEQYF. CDR3 DNA sequence: TGTGCCAGATCCGGGACAGGGGGCTACGAGCAGTACTTC.

The V gene is TRBV5-1, the J gene TRBJ1-1; D is possibly TRBD1 (6 bases). The CDR3 covers 18 residues. Between the trimmed V and J ends, which lost 4 bases and 0 bases, there was a span of 22 bases. Germline CDR1 SGHRS, CDR2 YFSETQ. CDR3 sequence reads: CASSPAPVWGQMNTEAFF. For the CDR3, the DNA is TGCGCCAGCAGCCCTGCACCGGTTTGGGGGCAAATGAACACTGAAGCTTTCTTT.

This clone was seen a single time. The CDR3 spells CASSLVWEVNEQFF. CDR3 bases: TGTGCCAGCAGCTTAGTTTGGGAAGTCAATGAGCAGTTCTTC. The genes are TRBV7-9 and TRBJ2-1; no firm D call. The V end lost 1 base, the J end lost 6 bases, and 10 bases lay between the germline ends. Germline CDR1 reads SEHNR; CDR2 reads FQNEAQ (reference sequence). This CDR3 is built from 14 residues. The variable domain in full, with the rest retrieved from reference TRBV7-9 and TRBJ2-1, is DTGVSQNPRHKITKRGQNVTFRCDPISEHNRLYWYRQTLGQGPEFLTYFQNEAQLEKSRLLSDRFSAERPKGSFSTLEIQRTEQGDSAMYLCASSLVWEVNEQFFGPGTRLTVL.

This clone was observed once. At the DNA level, this CDR3 is encoded by other sequences in the same sample as well. The rearrangement links TRBV6-6 to TRBJ1-5; D is unresolved. V was cut by 3 bases and J by 5 bases, with 5 bases left in between. Germline values: CDR1 MNHNY, CDR2 SVGAGI (reference sequence). The CDR3 totals 12 residues. The CDR3 protein is CASSYLYQPQHF. CDR3 nucleotide sequence: TGTGCCAGCAGTTATTTATATCAGCCCCAGCATTTT.

This chain joins TRBV7-9 and TRBJ2-2, with D tentatively TRBD1 or TRBD2 (6 bases each). V was pared by 9 bases and J by 2 bases, with 16 bases between. The CDR3 has 15 residues. In germline, CDR1 is SEHNR, CDR2 FQNEAQ (reference sequence). DNA of the CDR3: TGTGCCAGTCCCCCCGGGGGCCACAACACCGGGGAGCTGTTTTTT. Amino acids: CASPPGGHNTGELFF.

A remark on this clone: The sample contains more than one DNA sequence encoding this CDR3. The chain carries TRBV5-1 and TRBJ1-2; D is ambiguous. The CDR3 is 15 amino acids. Per germline, CDR1 SGHRS and CDR2 YFSETQ. V lost 4 bases to trimming and J lost 4 bases, with 17 bases between them. In DNA form, the CDR3 reads TGCGCCAGCAGCCGCGATTCCGGGATTTCCTATGGCTACACCTTC. Translation: CASSRDSGISYGYTF.

The chain is built from TRBV2 and TRBJ2-7; 7 bases are shared with TRBD2. This CDR3 region has 14 residues. Germline CDR1 is SNHLY and CDR2 is FYNNEI. With V trimmed by 4 bases and J by 2 bases, 5 bases remained unmatched. The CDR3 nucleotides read TGTGCCAGCAGTGCGGGGGGAGCAACCTACGAGCAGTACTTC. Protein: CASSAGGATYEQYF.

The chain employs TRBV29-1 and TRBJ1-4; 7 positions agree with TRBD1. CDR1 is SQVTM, CDR2 ANQGSEA, per germline. Trimming cost V 4 bases and J 9 bases; bases outside gene matches: 5. This CDR3 region has 12 residues. CDR3 protein: CSVVGDSKKLFF. CDR3 nucleotides: TGCAGCGTTGTTGGGGACAGTAAAAAACTGTTTTTT.

This chain links TRBV9 with TRBJ2-3, with a tentative D call TRBD2 (6 bases). Trimming removed 7 bases from V and 3 bases from J, with 9 bases in between. Germline V lookup: CDR1 SGDLS, CDR2 YYNGEE. CDR3 size: 12 residues. The CDR3 DNA follows: TGTGCCAGCGGGGGGTCTACAGATACGCAGTATTTT. This codes for CASGGSTDTQYF.

This clone was counted a single time. The V call is TRBV5-4, the J call TRBJ2-1; a weak D match, TRBD2 (5 bases). Trimming took off 3 bases at V and 4 bases at J, with 11 bases between the two ends. The germline gives CDR1 SGHNT, CDR2 YYREEE (reference sequence). The CDR3 is 14 residues long. CDR3 sequence: CASSSKLGYNEQFF. Written as DNA, the CDR3 is TGTGCCAGCAGCTCAAAACTAGGATACAATGAGCAGTTCTTC.

The chain is built from TRBV6-5 and TRBJ2-7; TRBD2 agrees at 10 bases. The trim removed 7 bases at V and 9 bases at J, leaving 15 bases unmatched. CDR1 and CDR2 from the germline V gene are MNHEY and SVGAGI. There are 15 residues in the CDR3. CDR3 sequence (DNA): TGTGCCAGCAAAGCCGGGACTAGCGCGGCCTATAGGCAGTACTTC. Translation: CASKAGTSAAYRQYF.

This clone was detected once. This chain connects TRBV6-6 to TRBJ1-1; D is unclear. CDR3 length: 11 amino acids. V gave up 5 bases and J gave up 11 bases, with 12 bases separating them. The germline V gene encodes CDR1 MNHNY and CDR2 SVGAGI (reference sequence). The DNA for the CDR3 is TGTGCCAGCAGTGGGAGAGAATCGGCTTTCTTT. Its translation is CASSGRESAFF.